A selection of T cell receptor beta chains follows, all from one sample in a study of OX40 agonist ivuxolimab in advanced cancers. Here immunoSEQ multiplex PCR was the method, and the copy in TCRdb shows in-frame clones only, minus some. Seen here are 55,000 to 70,000 clones, approximately 85% observed once, and the top ten hold about 5.1%. The specimen was CD4+ or CD8+ T cells sorted from blood, collected in a trial of the OX40 agonist ivuxolimab. The source is an adult with an advanced solid tumor such as melanoma, head and neck, liver or kidney cancer. CDR3s include the opening cysteine and the closing phenylalanine or tryptophan. A D gene is named only where the DNA matches it firmly. Rows give clone size only sometimes, using once, few, many, or a class for an expanded clone.

D,size,J,V,CDR3,DNA
TRBD2,once,TRBJ2-5,TRBV4-1,CASSQDYAGAQETQYF,TGCGCCAGCAGCCAAGATTATGCGGGAGCTCAAGAGACCCAGTACTTC
TRBD1,NA,TRBJ2-5,TRBV5-4,CASSSGTGGTRETQYF,TGTGCCAGCAGCTCCGGGACAGGGGGCACGAGGGAGACCCAGTACTTC
NA,NA,TRBJ2-7,TRBV16,CASSQLVGYEQYF,TGTGCCAGCAGCCAACTAGTGGGATACGAGCAGTACTTC
NA,NA,TRBJ1-2,TRBV7-2,CASSGGLGYTF,TGTGCCTCTTCGGGGGGCCTGGGCTACACCTTC
NA,NA,TRBJ2-2,TRBV7-2,CASSNDLAWVGYTGELFF,TGTGCCAGCAGCAACGACCTAGCGTGGGTAGGGTACACCGGGGAGCTGTTTTTT
TRBD1,NA,TRBJ2-5,TRBV5-1,CASSFSGGEDLQETQYF,TGCGCCAGCAGCTTCTCAGGGGGCGAAGACCTCCAAGAGACCCAGTACTTC
NA,NA,TRBJ2-1,TRBV2,CASSEAEREQFF,TGTGCCAGCAGTGAAGCGGAACGGGAGCAGTTCTTC
NA,NA,TRBJ2-7,TRBV5-1,CASSLRGQKQYF,TGCGCCAGCAGCTTAAGAGGGCAGAAGCAGTACTTC
NA,NA,TRBJ2-7,TRBV5-6,CASSLGMAEQYF,TGTGCCAGCAGCTTGGGAATGGCCGAGCAGTACTTC
NA,NA,TRBJ2-2,TRBV5-1,CASSSLQGSGTGELFF,TGCGCCAGCAGCTCGTTACAGGGAAGCGGCACCGGGGAGCTGTTTTTT
NA,NA,TRBJ2-1,TRBV11-2,CASSISTYNEQFF,TGTGCCAGCAGCATAAGTACCTACAATGAGCAGTTCTTC
NA,NA,TRBJ2-1,TRBV30,CAWSVSNEQFF,TGTGCCTGGAGTGTGAGCAATGAGCAGTTCTTC
NA,NA,TRBJ1-2,TRBV11-2,CASSTSAEFGYTF,TGTGCCAGCAGTACGTCTGCTGAATTTGGCTACACCTTC
NA,NA,TRBJ2-5,TRBV7-8,CASSLLYQETQYF,TGTGCCAGCAGCTTATTGTACCAAGAGACCCAGTACTTC
TRBD1,NA,TRBJ2-2,TRBV19,CARFKSPPGQGVTGELFF,TGTGCCAGGTTCAAGAGCCCCCCGGGACAGGGTGTAACCGGGGAGCTGTTTTTT
TRBD1,NA,TRBJ2-1,TRBV2,CASSWDSYNEQFF,TGTGCCAGCAGTTGGGACAGCTACAATGAGCAGTTCTTC
NA,few,TRBJ1-5,TRBV19,CASRQGNQPQHF,TGTGCCAGTAGACAGGGAAATCAGCCCCAGCATTTT
NA,NA,TRBJ2-3,TRBV7-2,CASSLVPPAVTDTQYF,TGTGCCAGCAGCTTGGTCCCCCCGGCAGTCACAGATACGCAGTATTTT
NA,NA,TRBJ1-1,TRBV11-2,CASSVGGFRNTEAFF,TGTGCCAGCAGCGTTGGGGGGTTCCGGAACACTGAAGCTTTCTTT
NA,NA,TRBJ2-5,TRBV30,CAWTLKGTGETQYF,TGTGCCTGGACCCTCAAGGGAACGGGGGAGACCCAGTACTTC
NA,NA,TRBJ1-1,TRBV7-2,CASSPDGTLNTEAFF,TGTGCCAGCAGCCCAGATGGGACGCTGAACACTGAAGCTTTCTTT
NA,NA,TRBJ2-7,TRBV5-1,CATSTGRADEQYF,TGCGCCACCTCAACGGGGAGAGCGGACGAGCAGTACTTC
NA,NA,TRBJ2-2,TRBV10-1,CASSPIRGAIAPGELFF,TGCGCCAGCAGTCCTATACGGGGGGCCATAGCCCCCGGGGAGCTGTTTTTT
NA,NA,TRBJ2-5,TRBV5-1,CASSLEETQYF,TGCGCCAGCAGCTTGGAGGAGACCCAGTACTTC
NA,few,TRBJ1-1,TRBV14,CASSHTGTKNTEAFF,TGTGCCAGCAGCCATACCGGGACAAAGAACACTGAAGCTTTCTTT
TRBD1,once,TRBJ2-1,TRBV19,CASSTGQGWDEQFF,TGTGCCAGTAGTACCGGACAGGGGTGGGATGAGCAGTTCTTC
TRBD1,once,TRBJ2-5,TRBV7-3,CASSPGDRDSQETQYF,TGTGCCAGCAGCCCCGGGGACAGGGACTCCCAAGAGACCCAGTACTTC
NA,medium-sized,TRBJ2-7,TRBV11-2,CASSRDYEQYF,TGTGCCAGCAGCAGGGATTACGAGCAGTACTTC
NA,NA,TRBJ2-2,TRBV5-4,CASSPGTHTGELFF,TGTGCCAGCAGCCCCGGGACCCACACCGGGGAGCTGTTTTTT
TRBD2,NA,TRBJ2-1,TRBV27,CASRSGRMGNEQFF,TGTGCCAGTCGTAGCGGGAGAATGGGGAATGAGCAGTTCTTC
NA,NA,TRBJ2-3,TRBV11-1,CASSVGSGDTQYF,TGTGCCAGCAGCGTCGGAAGCGGAGATACGCAGTATTTT
NA,NA,TRBJ2-7,TRBV6-5,CASSLSRQSTKYF,TGTGCCAGCAGCCTCTCGCGACAGTCTACAAAGTACTTC
NA,NA,TRBJ1-2,TRBV4-1,CASSQDARGYTF,TGCGCCAGCAGCCAAGATGCAAGAGGCTACACCTTC
NA,once,TRBJ2-5,TRBV7-2,CASNHPFAGETQYF,TGTGCCAGCAACCACCCTTTCGCGGGGGAGACCCAGTACTTC
NA,NA,TRBJ1-3,TRBV7-2,CASSPHPAGMGDTIYF,TGTGCCAGCAGCCCTCATCCCGCGGGAATGGGGGACACCATATATTTT
NA,NA,TRBJ2-5,TRBV6-1,CASFPLSGGTQYF,TGTGCCAGCTTCCCCCTAAGTGGGGGGACCCAGTACTTC
NA,NA,TRBJ1-6,TRBV7-8,CASSLGQPGPSPLHF,TGTGCCAGCAGCTTAGGTCAGCCGGGACCTTCACCCCTCCACTTT
NA,few,TRBJ2-7,TRBV15,CATSRDSRGSYEQYF,TGTGCCACCAGCAGAGATAGTAGGGGATCCTACGAGCAGTACTTC
TRBD1,NA,TRBJ2-5,TRBV5-1,CASSRDRQETQYF,TGCGCCAGCAGCAGGGACAGGCAAGAGACCCAGTACTTC
NA,NA,TRBJ2-2,TRBV5-4,CASSIRGGNTGELFF,TGTGCCAGCAGCATCAGGGGGGGGAACACCGGGGAGCTGTTTTTT
NA,NA,TRBJ1-4,TRBV9,CASSPHWGNEKLFF,TGTGCCAGCAGCCCCCATTGGGGGAATGAAAAACTGTTTTTT
NA,NA,TRBJ1-1,TRBV21-1,CASSKWGGGRLMNTEAFF,TGTGCCAGCAGCAAATGGGGAGGGGGCCGACTTATGAACACTGAAGCTTTCTTT
NA,NA,TRBJ1-1,TRBV12-5,CASGLSLRIGTEAFF,TGTGCTAGTGGTCTCTCCCTTAGGATTGGGACTGAAGCTTTCTTT
NA,NA,TRBJ1-3,TRBV5-6,CASSFGSSGNTIYF,TGTGCCAGCAGCTTTGGCAGCTCTGGAAACACCATATATTTT
NA,NA,TRBJ1-4,TRBV5-6,CASSLTDEKLFF,TGTGCCAGCAGCTTAACGGATGAAAAACTGTTTTTT
NA,NA,TRBJ2-7,TRBV5-1,CASSHRDTSYEQYF,TGCGCCAGCAGCCACCGGGACACCTCATACGAGCAGTACTTC
NA,NA,TRBJ2-7,TRBV5-8,CASSLAGTEQYF,TGTGCCAGCAGCTTGGCAGGGACCGAGCAGTACTTC